What follows is one T cell receptor (beta chain) and its context. The junction and the germline gene differ at one end; a read error may be behind it. Clones were read by immunoSEQ multiplex PCR, and TCRdb kept only the in-frame ones, dropping some. The sample holds approximately 70,000 clones, nearly 98% seen once. The data belong to a study of technical replicates of blood from a few donors. The sequencing sample was made of T cells isolated from PBMCs. The sequence came from a human donor in good health.

CDR3 residues: CASSLGQGARF. The DNA for the CDR3 is TGCGCCAGCAGTCTGGGGCAGGGGGCGCGTTTT. The rearrangement links TRBV23-1 to TRBJ1-4, with 8 bases aligning to TRBD1. TRBV23-1 has ORF status, its function being uncertain. The length of the CDR3 is 11 residues.